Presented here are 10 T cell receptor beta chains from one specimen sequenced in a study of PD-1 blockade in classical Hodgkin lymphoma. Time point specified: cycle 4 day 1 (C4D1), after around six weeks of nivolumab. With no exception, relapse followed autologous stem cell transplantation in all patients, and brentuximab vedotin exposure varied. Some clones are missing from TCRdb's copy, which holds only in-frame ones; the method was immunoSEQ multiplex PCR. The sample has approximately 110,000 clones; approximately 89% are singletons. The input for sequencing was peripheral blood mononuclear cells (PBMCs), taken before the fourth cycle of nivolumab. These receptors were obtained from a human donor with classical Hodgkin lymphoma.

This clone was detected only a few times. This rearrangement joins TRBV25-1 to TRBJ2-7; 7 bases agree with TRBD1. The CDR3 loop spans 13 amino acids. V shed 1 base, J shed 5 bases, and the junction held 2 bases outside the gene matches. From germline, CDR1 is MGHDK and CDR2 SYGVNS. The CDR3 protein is CASSEWGTDEQYF. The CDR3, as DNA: TGTGCCAGCAGTGAATGGGGGACAGACGAGCAGTACTTC.

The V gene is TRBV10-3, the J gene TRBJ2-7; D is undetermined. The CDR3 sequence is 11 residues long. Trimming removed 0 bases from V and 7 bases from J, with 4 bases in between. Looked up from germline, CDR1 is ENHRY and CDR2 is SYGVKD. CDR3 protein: CAISESSEQYF. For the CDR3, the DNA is TGTGCCATCAGTGAGTCGAGTGAGCAGTACTTC.

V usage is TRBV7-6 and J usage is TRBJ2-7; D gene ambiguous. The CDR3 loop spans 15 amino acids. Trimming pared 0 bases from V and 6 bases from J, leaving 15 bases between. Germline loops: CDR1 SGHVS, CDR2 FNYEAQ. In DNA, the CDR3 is TGTGCCAGCAGCTTAGCAATCGACCAGCCGAGCGAGCAGTACTTC. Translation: CASSLAIDQPSEQYF.

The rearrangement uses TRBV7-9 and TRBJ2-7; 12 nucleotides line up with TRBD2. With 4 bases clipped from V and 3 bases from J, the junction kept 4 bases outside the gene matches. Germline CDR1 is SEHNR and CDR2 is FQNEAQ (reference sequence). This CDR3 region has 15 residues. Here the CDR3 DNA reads TGTGCCAGCAGCTCGACTAGCGGGAGTTTCTACGAGCAGTACTTC. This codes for CASSSTSGSFYEQYF.

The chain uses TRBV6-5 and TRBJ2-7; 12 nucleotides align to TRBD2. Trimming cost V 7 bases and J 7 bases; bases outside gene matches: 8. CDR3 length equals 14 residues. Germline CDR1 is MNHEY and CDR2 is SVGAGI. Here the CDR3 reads CASTSTSGSLEQYF. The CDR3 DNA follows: TGTGCCAGCACCTCGACTAGCGGGAGTTTGGAGCAGTACTTC.

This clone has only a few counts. The CDR3 bases are TGCGCCAGCAGCTTGGAAGGGGCGAGTGGCTACACCTTC. Translation gives CASSLEGASGYTF. This rearrangement joins TRBV5-1 to TRBJ1-2, with D possibly TRBD1 on 5 matching bases. V was cut by 0 bases and J by 7 bases, with 10 bases left in between. The V gene's germline CDR1 is SGHRS and CDR2 YFSETQ. CDR3 length equals 13 residues.

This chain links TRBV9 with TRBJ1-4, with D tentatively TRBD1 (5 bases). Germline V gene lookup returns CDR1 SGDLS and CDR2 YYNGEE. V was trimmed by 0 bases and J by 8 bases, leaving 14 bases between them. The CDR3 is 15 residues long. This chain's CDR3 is CASSVAPRDGEKLFF. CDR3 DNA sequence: TGTGCCAGCAGCGTAGCTCCCAGGGATGGAGAAAAACTGTTTTTT.

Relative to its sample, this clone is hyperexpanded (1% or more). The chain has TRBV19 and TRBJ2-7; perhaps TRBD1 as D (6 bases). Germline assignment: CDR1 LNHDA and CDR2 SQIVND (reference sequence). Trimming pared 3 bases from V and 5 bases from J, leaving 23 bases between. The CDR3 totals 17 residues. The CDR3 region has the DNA TGTGCCAGTAGTATCGGCCTGAGCTGGCAGGGGCCTGACGAGCAGTACTTC. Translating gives CASSIGLSWQGPDEQYF.

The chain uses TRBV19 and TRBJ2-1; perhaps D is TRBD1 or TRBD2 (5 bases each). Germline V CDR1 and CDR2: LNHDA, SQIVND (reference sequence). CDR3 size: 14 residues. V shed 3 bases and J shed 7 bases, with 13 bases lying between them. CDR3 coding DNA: TGTGCCAGTAGTATCGTCGGGGCAGGGAATGAGCAGTTCTTC. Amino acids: CASSIVGAGNEQFF.

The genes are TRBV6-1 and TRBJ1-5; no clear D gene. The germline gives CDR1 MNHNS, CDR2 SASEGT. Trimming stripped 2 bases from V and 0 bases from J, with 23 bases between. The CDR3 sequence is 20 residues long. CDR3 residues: CASSERTTPVYHYSNQPQHF. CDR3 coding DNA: TGTGCCAGCAGTGAAAGAACAACCCCAGTTTATCATTATAGCAATCAGCCCCAGCATTTT.